Below, 22 T cell receptor beta chains from the same sample are listed, as sequenced in a study of shared clonotypes between healthy human individuals. The assay was immunoSEQ multiplex PCR, and TCRdb's table has in-frame clones only and misses some. This table has some 630,000 clones, approximately 75% appearing once. The specimen sequenced was memory CD4+ T cells sorted from blood. Subset of the sample: CD45RA-negative fraction. These receptors originate from a woman younger than 45 in good health.

The chain couples TRBV27 to TRBJ2-3, with a tentative D call TRBD2 (5 bases). This CDR3 comprises 13 residues. Germline loops: CDR1 MNHEY, CDR2 SMNVEV (reference sequence). V lost 6 bases, J lost 4 bases, and 11 bases lay in between. The CDR3 here is CASSRTVADTQYF. Here the CDR3 DNA reads TGTGCCAGCAGCCGGACTGTCGCAGATACGCAGTATTTT.

This sequence joins TRBV6-5 and TRBJ1-2, with 10 bases fitting TRBD1. This CDR3 region has 15 residues. V shed 0 bases and J 8 bases; nucleotides not matched to a gene: 6. Per germline, CDR1 MNHEY and CDR2 SVGAGI. The CDR3, as DNA: TGTGCCAGCAGTTACTCCGACAGGGGGCCGGGAGGCTACACCTTC. As protein: CASSYSDRGPGGYTF.

The chain carries TRBV2 and TRBJ2-3, with D possibly matching TRBD2 (5 bases). The V end was cut by 4 bases, the J end by 4 bases, with 12 bases between. This CDR3 is built from 14 residues. Per the germline V gene, CDR1 is SNHLY and CDR2 is FYNNEI. Here the CDR3 reads CASSVTSGADTQYF. CDR3 in DNA: TGTGCCAGCAGTGTAACTAGTGGAGCAGATACGCAGTATTTT.

The rearrangement joins TRBV5-4 to TRBJ2-7; 7 bases are a match to TRBD2. CDR3 length: 14 residues. In germline, CDR1 is SGHNT, CDR2 YYREEE (reference sequence). Trimming took 0 bases from V and 4 from J; bases not matched to a gene: 4. The CDR3 DNA reads TGTGCCAGCAGCTTGGGCGGGAGCAAATACGAGCAGTACTTC. Protein product: CASSLGGSKYEQYF.

The chain recombines TRBV4-1 with TRBJ2-3; 7 nucleotides align to TRBD2. CDR1 MGHRA and CDR2 YSYEKL come from the germline V gene. The junction had 17 bases not matched to a gene; V was cut back by 1 base and J by 4 bases. This CDR3 is 19 amino acids long. The DNA of the CDR3 is TGCGCCAGCAGCCAAGTTGGCCTAGCGGAGACCTGGGACCCAGATACGCAGTATTTT. Encoded protein: CASSQVGLAETWDPDTQYF.

The chain couples TRBV5-1 to TRBJ2-2; TRBD1 aligns across 7 bases. The CDR3 runs 18 residues. The V and J ends lost 3 bases and 1 base, in that order; junction bases with no gene match: 12. CDR1 is SGHRS, CDR2 YFSETQ, per germline. CDR3 protein: CASSSRLGQVGNTGELFF. CDR3 in DNA: TGCGCCAGCAGCTCCCGCCTTGGACAGGTCGGGAACACCGGGGAGCTGTTTTTT.

The genes are TRBV21-1 and TRBJ2-2. TRBV21-1 is reported as a pseudogene. The CDR3 extends over 22 amino acids. Written as DNA, the CDR3 is TGTGCCAGCAGCAAAGCTCCCCAGGGACAGTTTCAGGGAGGGCTTGGCACCGGGGAGCTGTTTTTT. Protein product: CASSKAPQGQFQGGLGTGELFF.

The CDR3 DNA reads as TGTGCCAGCAGTTTAATCGGGACCCGGAGTGAAAAACTGTTTTTT. This sequence encodes CASSLIGTRSEKLFF. V and J are TRBV28 and TRBJ1-4; tentative D call: TRBD1 (5 bases). CDR3 size: 15 residues. Per germline, CDR1 MDHEN and CDR2 SYDVKM. V gave up 2 bases and J gave up 7 bases, with 14 bases separating them.

Comment on this clone: This same CDR3 is encoded by further DNA sequences in the sample. The chain employs TRBV6-1 and TRBJ2-1; 9 bases map to TRBD2. The germline V gene has CDR1 MNHNS and CDR2 SASEGT. CDR3 length equals 15 residues. Trimming at V came to 3 bases and at J to 4 bases, leaving 4 bases not matched to a gene. The CDR3: CASSEAGGRYNEQFF. The CDR3, as DNA: TGTGCCAGCAGTGAGGCGGGAGGGAGATACAATGAGCAGTTCTTC.

V usage is TRBV5-1 and J usage is TRBJ2-2; a weak D match, TRBD1 (6 bases). V was clipped by 2 bases and J by 7 bases, with 15 bases between them. This CDR3 region has 15 residues. Per germline, CDR1 SGHRS and CDR2 YFSETQ. The CDR3 here is CASSLARQAGGELFF. In nucleotides, the CDR3 is TGCGCCAGCAGCTTAGCTCGACAGGCGGGCGGGGAGCTGTTTTTT.

This clone was observed a few times. The rearrangement links TRBV6-6 to TRBJ2-3; the D is unclear. The CDR3 sequence is 13 residues long. CDR1 and CDR2 from the germline V gene are MNHNY and SVGAGI (reference sequence). V was cut by 5 bases and J by 2 bases, with 8 bases left in between. The CDR3 nucleotides are TGTGCCAGCAGTGCACCTCCCACAGATACGCAGTATTTT. It specifies CASSAPPTDTQYF.

The chain recombines TRBV27 with TRBJ2-7, with D perhaps TRBD1 (5 bases). CDR1 and CDR2 (germline): MNHEY, SMNVEV (reference sequence). The V end was cut by 5 bases, the J end by 2 bases, with 19 bases between. CDR3 length equals 16 residues. In DNA, the CDR3 is TGTGCCAGCAGTCCCCCGTTCAGGGAAGGCGCCTACGAGCAGTACTTC. It yields the protein CASSPPFREGAYEQYF.

This chain uses TRBV9 with TRBJ2-2; perhaps TRBD2 as D (5 bases). Germline V gene sequence: CDR1 SGDLS, CDR2 YYNGEE. The CDR3 is made up of 14 amino acids. Trimming took off 0 bases at V and 6 bases at J, with 9 bases between the two ends. The CDR3 loop reads CASSVGRGSGELFF. The CDR3 nucleotides are TGTGCCAGCAGCGTAGGGCGAGGGTCCGGGGAGCTGTTTTTT.

This clone was recorded a few times. The chain employs TRBV25-1 and TRBJ2-1, with a possible D match to TRBD2 (5 bases). V was cut by 1 base and J by 6 bases, with 13 bases left in between. There are 15 residues in the CDR3. Germline V gene lookup returns CDR1 MGHDK and CDR2 SYGVNS. The CDR3 is CASSEWERPSNEQFF. In DNA, the CDR3 is TGTGCCAGCAGTGAATGGGAGCGGCCCAGCAATGAGCAGTTCTTC.

V gene TRBV5-1 combines with J gene TRBJ2-5; no definite D call. Germline CDR1 and CDR2: SGHRS and YFSETQ. This CDR3 is built from 11 residues. Between the trimmed V and J ends, which lost 0 bases and 8 bases, there was a span of 5 bases. CDR3 loop: CASSLDRTQYF. As DNA, the CDR3 is TGCGCCAGCAGCTTGGACCGAACCCAGTACTTC. The full variable domain, its missing parts supplied by reference TRBV5-1 and TRBJ2-5, is KAGVTQTPRYLIKTRGQQVTLSCSPISGHRSVSWYQQTPGQGLQFLFEYFSETQRNKGNFPGRFSGRQFSNSRSEMNVSTLELGDSALYLCASSLDRTQYFGPGTRLLVL.

The J gene is TRBJ1-2, the V gene TRBV9, with D possibly TRBD1 on 6 matching bases. V shed 3 bases and J shed 2 bases, with 14 bases lying between them. Germline V lookup: CDR1 SGDLS, CDR2 YYNGEE. This CDR3 contains 15 residues. In nucleotides, the CDR3 is TGTGCCAGCAGCGCGATACAGGGAGGGAACTATGGCTACACCTTC. Residues: CASSAIQGGNYGYTF.

The chain is built from TRBV7-8 and TRBJ2-7; 8 bases align to TRBD1. The CDR3 sequence is 16 residues long. Per germline, CDR1 SGHVS and CDR2 FQNEAQ. With V trimmed by 1 base and J by 4 bases, 9 bases remained unmatched. CDR3 sequence reads: CASSLVQGQGGYEQYF. In DNA form, the CDR3 reads TGTGCCAGCAGCTTAGTTCAAGGACAGGGTGGGTACGAGCAGTACTTC.

This clone has more than one count but fewer than ten. The J gene is TRBJ1-5, the V gene TRBV18, with D possibly matching TRBD1 (6 bases). CDR3 length equals 15 residues. Germline V lookup: CDR1 KGHSH, CDR2 LQKENI. Trimming took 3 bases from V and 6 from J, leaving 15 bases between them. As DNA, the CDR3 is TGTGCCAGCTCACCGGGTACCAGGGGAAGTCAGCCCCAGCATTTT. It encodes CASSPGTRGSQPQHF.

The sample holds a few counts of this clone. V usage is TRBV7-6 and J usage is TRBJ2-5, with 8 nucleotides matching TRBD2. CDR1 is SGHVS, CDR2 FNYEAQ, per germline. There are 15 residues in the CDR3. Losses at the gene ends were 2 bases for V and 1 base for J; bases not matched to a gene: 3. The CDR3 nucleotides are TGTGCCAGCAGCTTAATAGCGGGGATCCAAGAGACCCAGTACTTC. It is translated as CASSLIAGIQETQYF.

The V and J genes are TRBV11-1 and TRBJ2-3; D not certain. Trimming pared 3 bases from V and 3 bases from J, leaving 10 bases between. Germline V lookup: CDR1 SGHAT, CDR2 FQDESV (reference sequence). The CDR3 runs 14 residues. This CDR3 is CASSLPKRTDTQYF. CDR3 nucleotides: TGTGCCAGCAGCTTGCCTAAGAGAACAGATACGCAGTATTTT. The variable domain in full, completed from reference TRBV11-1 and TRBJ2-3, reads EAEVAQSPRYKITEKSQAVAFWCDPISGHATLYWYRQILGQGPELLVQFQDESVVDDSQLPKDRFSAERLKGVDSTLKIQPAELGDSAMYLCASSLPKRTDTQYFGPGTRLTVL.

The chain recombines TRBV5-1 with TRBJ2-3; 8 bases are a match to TRBD2. Losses at the gene ends were 0 bases for V and 4 bases for J; bases not matched to a gene: 7. This CDR3 has 16 residues. Germline lookup yields CDR1 SGHRS and CDR2 YFSETQ. DNA for the CDR3: TGCGCCAGCAGCTTGGAAACGGGAGGGAGCGCAGATACGCAGTATTTT. Its protein is CASSLETGGSADTQYF.

The V and J genes are TRBV5-1 and TRBJ2-7; D perhaps matches TRBD2 (5 bases). The V and J ends lost 4 bases and 2 bases respectively, with 13 bases between them. Germline lookup yields CDR1 SGHRS and CDR2 YFSETQ. The CDR3 is made up of 14 amino acids. In nucleotides, the CDR3 is TGCGCCAGCAGCGAGGGTGGCAGTCCCTACGAGCAGTACTTC. Protein product: CASSEGGSPYEQYF. The full variable domain, rest sourced from reference TRBV5-1 and TRBJ2-7, is KAGVTQTPRYLIKTRGQQVTLSCSPISGHRSVSWYQQTPGQGLQFLFEYFSETQRNKGNFPGRFSGRQFSNSRSEMNVSTLELGDSALYLCASSEGGSPYEQYFGPGTRLTVT.